This T cell receptor beta chain emerged from a study of shared clonotypes between healthy human individuals. Only CD45RO-negative cells positively selected for CCR7 counted as naive CD8 cells, so terminally differentiated effector memory CD45RA+ cells were excluded. CDR1 LNHNV and CDR2 YYDKDF come from the germline V gene (reference sequence). Trimming shortened V by 3 bases and J by 0 bases, and 11 bases separated the two germline ends. This CDR3 has 15 amino acids. Generated by immunoSEQ multiplex PCR, the TCRdb table keeps only in-frame clones and is missing some. The sample holds around 1.9 million clones, around 93% seen once.

This chain connects TRBV15 to TRBJ1-2, with D perhaps matching TRBD1 (5 bases). This sequence originates from a man aged 18 to 30 in good health. Some clones in this sample may be carry-over from other donors' samples. The sample comprised naive CD8+ T cells from PBMCs. The CDR3 DNA follows: TGTGCCACCAGCAGCCAGGGATCTCCTAACTATGGCTACACCTTC. Amino acids: CATSSQGSPNYGYTF.